This TCR beta chain was sequenced during a study of shared clonotypes between healthy human individuals (dated by TCRdb to 2019 to 2021). Context from the whole study: A couple of women and a few men aged 18 to 49 years were included in the cohort. For each donor, three plates each were used for CD4 naive and CD4 memory, two plates were used for CD8 naive, and one plate was used for CD8 memory. To estimate repertoire size and how much clonotypes are shared between individuals, the study performed deep sequencing of blood TCR repertoires from five healthy adults. To increase sequencing depth and limit assay-specific biases, TCR repertoire library preparation and sequencing were carried out by different laboratories using diverse techniques. Leukapheresis yielded between about 0.85 and 10 billion PBMCs per donor.

Overall results and qualifications from the work: Higher generation probabilities were observed for clonotypes shared by all four sorted-subset donors than for non-shared clonotypes. Across four donors, roughly 5.1% of naive CD4, approximately 3.6% of naive CD8, about 2% of memory CD4, and 0.4% to 0.45% of memory CD8 clonotypes were shared. The genetic and exposure-history diversity represented was limited by the small number of donors. Rarefaction of sorted-subset datasets indicated incomplete sequencing despite the large sequencing depth. Estimated clonotype richness was generally larger for naive than for memory subsets. Pairwise subsampling indicated that sequencing depth was expected to affect the degree of clonotype sharing among donors. Only blood was sampled, and tissue TCR repertoires likely differ from those in blood.

Donors were healthy HIV-negative adults with no recently reported acute infections or vaccinations. Every donor was a Caucasian adult residing in Nashville, Tennessee, USA. Magnetic negative selection was used to enrich CD4+ T cells, after which naive cells were positively selected on CD45RA and the negative fraction became the memory subset. Blood was collected by leukapheresis, and PBMCs were isolated by Ficoll-Histopaque density gradient centrifugation and then cryopreserved in liquid nitrogen vapor phase. Purity and quantity of every magnetically sorted T cell population were checked by analytical flow cytometry. Each sorted fraction had its genomic DNA isolated and then quantified by UV absorbance on a Nanodrop 2000c. TCR CDR3 regions were amplified from genomic DNA by multiplex PCR using the deep immunoSEQ assay. Genomic DNA extracted from each cell subset was distributed evenly over all wells of several immunoSEQ 96-well plates, and each plate served as one replicate. For sorted subsets, 150 to 250 ng genomic DNA, equal to tens of thousands of T cell genomes, was loaded into each replicate PCR. Purified libraries were measured with a Qubit 3.0 fluorometer, size-checked on a Bioanalyzer 2100, and measured again with the KAPA Library Quantification kit. A separate single-read 150-cycle Illumina NextSeq 550 flow cell was used to sequence each immunoSEQ 96-well plate. Processing in the source paper ran as follows. Because the immunoSEQ output held only junctional sequences and lacked quality scores, the filtering could not match the filtering applied to full-length reads. To assign V/J genes and CDR3, sequences were annotated using PyIR, a Python wrapper for IgBLAST v1.9, with IMGT germline references. Reads were removed for weak V/J assignments (E-value above 1e-6), missing CDR3, stop codons, out-of-frame junctions, or ambiguous translated residues. V3J clonotypes were defined as sequences sharing the same inferred V gene, J gene, and CDR3 amino acid sequence. To compute the percentage overlap between repertoires, the number of shared unique clonotypes was divided by the size of the smaller repertoire. Three approaches were used to assess repertoire richness: RTK rarefaction, the Chao1 estimator, and Recon v2.1 estimates of unobserved clonotypes. Generation probabilities for all TCRbeta clonotypes obtained by the gDNA method from a few donors were computed using OLGA. TCRdb provides this immuneACCESS table in a form limited to in-frame rearrangements. Some clones are lacking; in checked studies, under half of them reflect an unresolved V gene, and why the rest are absent is not known. The D gene and trimming were derived from the DNA, and the V and J assignments and clone size from that table. The sample profile shows some 350,000 clones; roughly 70% of them were found once. The ten largest clonotypes hold approximately 10% of the sample.

Points on this clone: Its antigen remains unidentified. It has no much larger one-base neighbor in the sample; base qualities were not kept.

V is reduced by 5 bases and J by 1 base, leaving a spacing of 17 bases between them. Reading from cysteine to phenylalanine, the CDR3 counts 16 amino acids. The kept DNA is CDR3 alone, 48 bases in frame from the first base. CDR1 and CDR2 are read off the germline V gene as SNHLY and FYNNEI. The rearranged segments are TRBV2 and TRBJ1-1; the D gene cannot be named for sure. The receptor was derived from a man aged 25 to 45 in good health. Source material: memory CD4+ T cells sorted from blood. The sample's cell subset or site label, decoded: CD45RA-negative fraction. The CDR3 reads as follows: CASSQDLLPSNTEAFF. The DNA reads TGTGCCAGCAGTCAAGACTTGTTACCCTCGAACACTGAAGCTTTCTTT.